The 30 T cell receptor beta chains listed next were all sequenced from one sample in a study of tumor and adjacent non-tumor tissue in lung cancer. A modified ARM-PCR protocol with three rounds of nested PCR amplified TCRbeta. Via MiXCR, TCRdb re-called the multiplex PCR reads, giving one row per CDR3 protein. The sample yields around 210,000 distinct CDR3 sequences, 60% to 75% seen once. This sample's RNA came from whole unsorted tissue. The sample taken for sequencing was lung tumor tissue. Receptors were obtained from a man aged 60 to 75 with non-small cell lung cancer.

Comments on this clonotype: This may arise from a read error, as a much more abundant clone is one base away. The rearrangement joins TRBV20-1 to TRBJ2-5, with D uncertain. The CDR3 is 14 amino acids. Germline CDR1 reads DFQATT; CDR2 reads SNEGSKA (reference sequence). The CDR3 DNA reads TGCAATGCTAGAGATAAGGGCATAAGGGAGACCCAGTACTTC. It is translated as CNARDKGIRETQYF.

Of note for this clonotype: With a much larger clone just one base away, this may be a read error. V is TRBV20-1 and J is TRBJ2-5; unclear D gene. Per the germline V gene, CDR1 is DFQATT and CDR2 is SNEGSKA (reference sequence). There are 13 residues in the CDR3. The V gene lost 4 bases and the J gene lost 5 bases, with 14 bases spanning the gap. The CDR3 bases are TGCAGTGCTAAGGAACACTGGTTGGAGACCCAGTACTTC. Translation: CSAKEHWLETQYF.

As concerns this clonotype: A read error is possible here, since a much larger clone lies one base away. The CDR3 nucleotides read TGTGCCAGCGGTTACGTGACAGGGGGTCGAGGCGAGCAGTACTTC. It codes for CASGYVTGGRGEQYF. J is TRBJ2-7 and V is TRBV6-5; 9 positions agree with TRBD1. Germline CDR1 reads MNHEY; CDR2 reads SVGAGI. The CDR3 contains 15 residues.

Of note for this clonotype: A much larger clone differs by one base, so this may be a read error. The rearrangement uses TRBV4-1 and TRBJ2-3, with TRBD2 matching over 15 bases. Germline loops: CDR1 MGHRA, CDR2 YSYEKL. The length of the CDR3 is 16 residues. With 5 bases clipped from V and 6 bases from J, the junction kept 6 bases outside the gene matches. The CDR3 loop reads CASSGGLAGGADTQYF. In DNA, the CDR3 is TGCGCCAGCAGCGGGGGACTAGCGGGAGGTGCGGATACGCAGTATTTT.

V gene TRBV6-2 or TRBV6-3 combines with J gene TRBJ2-1; D gene uncertain. Germline lookup yields CDR1 MNHEY and CDR2 SVGEGT. Trimming removed 7 bases from V and 10 bases from J, with 20 bases in between. This CDR3 has 14 residues. This chain's CDR3 is CASTDRTSRKEQFF. CDR3 nucleotide sequence: TGTGCCAGCACCGACCGAACATCCCGCAAGGAGCAGTTCTTC.

The chain carries TRBV5-6 and TRBJ1-4, with TRBD1 as a possible D gene (5 bases). The V end lost 4 bases, the J end lost 8 bases, and 12 bases lay between the germline ends. This CDR3 is built from 13 residues. Germline assignment: CDR1 SGHDT and CDR2 YYEEEE. The CDR3 is CASSILQEEKLFF. The CDR3 DNA is TGTGCCAGCAGCATCCTACAGGAGGAAAAACTGTTTTTT.

To note about this clonotype: One junction end disagrees with the germline gene, perhaps due to a read error. The chain has TRBV11-3 and TRBJ2-7; D might be TRBD2 (6 bases). The CDR3 covers 15 residues. Germline V gives CDR1 SGHNT, CDR2 YENEEA. CDR3 nucleotides: TGCGCCAGCAGCTCCTTAGCGGACATCGACTACGAGCAGTACTTC. Translated: CASSSLADIDYEQYF.

The V call is TRBV5-4, the J call TRBJ2-5; D possibly uses TRBD1 or TRBD2 (5 bases each). Trimming removed 0 bases at V and 3 bases at J, with 6 bases between. The germline V gene encodes CDR1 SGHNT and CDR2 YYREEE (reference sequence). The CDR3 has 13 amino acids. CDR3 loop: CASSLVGEETQYF. The CDR3 DNA reads as TGTGCCAGCAGCTTGGTGGGGGAAGAGACCCAGTACTTC.

As for this clonotype: This may come from a read error, since a much larger clone is one base off. The chain employs TRBV20-1 and TRBJ1-1; D is unresolved. Germline-derived CDR1 and CDR2 are DFQATT and SNEGSKA (reference sequence). The CDR3 is 14 residues long. In DNA form, the CDR3 reads TGCTGTGCTCTCTGGGCCAAAATTCGGACTGAAGCTTTCTTT. Amino acids: CCALWAKIRTEAFF.

This clonotype is a singleton in its sample. Relative to the germline gene, one junction end is altered; a read error may explain this. V is TRBV28 and J is TRBJ1-1; the D gene is possibly TRBD1 (6 bases). This CDR3 is built from 14 residues. Germline CDR1 is MDHEN and CDR2 is SYDVKM. CDR3 nucleotides: TGTGGCAGCAGCCTGGGGGGGCGCAGGACTGAAGCTTTCTTT. It specifies CGSSLGGRRTEAFF.

The chain recombines TRBV11-3 with TRBJ2-7; D possibly corresponds to TRBD2 (6 bases). The CDR3 is 15 amino acids. CDR1 and CDR2 (germline): SGHNT, YENEEA. This CDR3 is CVSSYSAGIDYEQYF. The CDR3 bases are TGTGTCAGTAGTTACTCAGCGGGCATCGACTACGAGCAGTACTTC.

This clonotype appeared a few times. This chain joins TRBV6-1 and TRBJ2-7; D gene ambiguous. V was pared by 11 bases and J by 0 bases, with 11 bases between. The CDR3 length is 12 residues. Germline V gene sequence: CDR1 MNHNS, CDR2 SASEGT. The DNA of the CDR3 is TGTGCCGGTCAGGCAGACTCCTACGAGCAGTACTTC. This encodes CAGQADSYEQYF.

With regard to this clonotype: The junction shows a germline mismatch at one end, possibly a read error. The genes are TRBV12-3 or TRBV12-4 and TRBJ1-3; unclear D gene. This CDR3 is 15 amino acids long. CDR3: CASSPTRSSGNTTYF. DNA for the CDR3: TGTGCCAGCAGCCCCACACGTAGCTCTGGAAACACCACATATTTT.

Comments on this clonotype: This likely comes from a read error, as the CDR3 has no conserved phenylalanine or tryptophan at its end. This chain connects TRBV4-3 to TRBJ1-2; tentatively, D is TRBD1 (5 bases). The CDR3 covers 15 residues. CDR1 is LGHNA and CDR2 is YSLEER in the germline V gene. CDR3 loop: CASSLGHVANCGYTI. CDR3 DNA: TGCGCCAGCAGCCTTGGACACGTAGCTAACTGTGGCTACACCATC.

The chain links TRBV6-2 or TRBV6-3 to TRBJ2-6; no clear D gene. V was cut by 4 bases and J by 3 bases, with 34 bases left in between. Germline V gene sequence: CDR1 MNHEY, CDR2 SVGEGT. The CDR3 runs to 23 residues. For the CDR3, the DNA is TGTGCCAGCAGTTCAACGACAACCCGTGTATTTCAGAGCAAATTCTTTGGGGCCAACGTCCTGACTTTC. Protein sequence: CASSSTTTRVFQSKFFGANVLTF.

A note on this clonotype: Because the CDR3 is missing its conserved closing phenylalanine or tryptophan, this is likely a read error. The limits of the CDR3 on the DNA are not certain, so only TCRdb's listed CDR3 is given. The chain has TRBV6-5 and TRBJ2-5; the tabulated D call, TRBD1, remains unverified against the DNA. The CDR3 has 14 amino acids, counting both end residues. Germline V lookup: CDR1 MNHEY, CDR2 SVGAGI. The chain's CDR3 is CASSDTGIAGAQNL.

As to this clonotype: A much bigger clone sits one base away, suggesting this may be a read error. This chain joins TRBV12-3 or TRBV12-4 and TRBJ2-1; 7 bases are shared with TRBD2. The CDR3 totals 12 residues. The CDR3 nucleotides read TGTGCCATCAGTCGACTAGCAAATGAGCAGTTCTTC. Amino acid sequence: CAISRLANEQFF.

The V call is TRBV12-3 or TRBV12-4, the J call TRBJ2-5; 8 bases line up with TRBD2. This CDR3 has 14 residues. V shed 7 bases, J shed 5 bases, and the junction held 9 bases outside the gene matches. CDR3 bases: TGTGCCAGCATCTCGGGGGGGCCAGGGGAGACCCAGTACTTC. Its protein product is CASISGGPGETQYF.

In regard to this clonotype: A single base separates this from a much larger clone, so it may be a read error. The gene calls are TRBV5-1 and TRBJ1-1; D is perhaps TRBD1 (6 bases). The CDR3 covers 15 residues. V shed 4 bases and J shed 0 bases, with 13 bases lying between them. The V gene's germline CDR1 is SGHRS and CDR2 YFSETQ. DNA of the CDR3: TGCGCCAGCAGCATGACAGGTTCCATGAACACTGAAGCTTTCTTT. This encodes CASSMTGSMNTEAFF.

As regards this clonotype: Germline and junction disagree at one end, which may indicate a read error. V usage is TRBV29-1 and J usage is TRBJ2-5; TRBD2 matches at 9 bases. Germline CDR1 reads SQVTM; CDR2 reads ANQGSEA. The CDR3 length is 21 residues. The CDR3: CSVQRWNFGTSRTGGIETQYF. CDR3 DNA sequence: TGCAGCGTACAAAGGTGGAATTTCGGGACTAGCAGGACTGGGGGGATAGAGACTCAGTACTTC. The entire variable domain, with the rest obtained from reference TRBV29-1 and TRBJ2-5, is as follows: SAVISQKPSRDICQRGTSLTIQCQVDSQVTMMFWYRQQPGQSLTLIATANQGSEATYESGFVIDKFPISRPNLTFSTLTVSNMSPEDSSIYLCSVQRWNFGTSRTGGIETQYFGPGTRLLVL.

Of note for this clonotype: One junction end disagrees with the germline gene, perhaps due to a read error. The V gene is TRBV11-2, the J gene TRBJ2-3; D unresolved. The CDR3 covers 13 residues. CDR1 and CDR2 (germline): SGHAT, FQNNGV. Here the CDR3 reads CVSNEGSTDTHYF. CDR3 bases: TGTGTCAGCAACGAAGGAAGCACAGATACGCACTATTTT.

To note about this clonotype: A much larger clone differs from this one at a single base, so this may be a read error. The CDR3 coding sequence is TGTGCCAGCAGCTTCGTGGTCGGCGGGGGGGCTACAGAGACCCAGTACTTC. Its protein product is CASSFVVGGGATETQYF. This chain connects TRBV11-2 to TRBJ2-5, with 9 nucleotides matching TRBD2. The V gene's germline CDR1 is SGHAT and CDR2 FQNNGV. The CDR3 consists of 17 residues. Trimming took 3 bases from V and 4 from J; bases not matched to a gene: 12.

Concerning this clonotype: With a much larger clone just one base away, this may be a read error. V gene TRBV20-1 combines with J gene TRBJ1-2; D call uncertain. The germline V gene has CDR1 DFQATT and CDR2 SNEGSKA (reference sequence). The CDR3 consists of 11 residues. The CDR3 sequence is CSARSSYSYTF. The CDR3 nucleotides are TGCAGTGCTAGATCAAGCTATAGCTACACCTTC.

With regard to this clonotype: With a much larger clone just one base away, this may be a read error. The V gene is TRBV11-2, the J gene TRBJ2-1, with 7 bases identical to TRBD2. V lost 9 bases to trimming and J lost 0 bases; unmatched junction nucleotides: 8. Germline-derived CDR1 and CDR2 are SGHAT and FQNNGV. The CDR3 has 15 residues. The CDR3 region has the DNA TGTGCCAGGAGCCCCAGCGGGACCTCCTACAATGAGCAGTTCTTC. It yields the protein CARSPSGTSYNEQFF. Looking up the rest from reference TRBV11-2 and TRBJ2-1 gives the full variable domain: EAGVAQSPRYKIIEKRQSVAFWCNPISGHATLYWYQQILGQGPKLLIQFQNNGVVDDSQLPKDRFSAERLKGVDSTLKIQPAKLEDSAVYLCARSPSGTSYNEQFFGPGTRLTVL.

This rearrangement joins TRBV4-2 to TRBJ2-7; TRBD2 aligns across 8 bases. CDR1 and CDR2 from the germline V gene are LGHNA and YNFKEQ. V was pared by 0 bases and J by 2 bases, with 3 bases of the junction left unmatched. There are 15 residues in the CDR3. The CDR3 loop is CASSQDIGGAYEQYF. CDR3 in DNA: TGTGCCAGCAGCCAAGATATCGGGGGGGCCTACGAGCAGTACTTC.

There are a few counts of this clonotype. The genes are TRBV29-1 and TRBJ2-5; 8 bases agree with TRBD2. V lost 7 bases, J lost 5 bases, and 9 bases stayed unmatched. Germline V CDR1 and CDR2: SQVTM, ANQGSEA. The length of the CDR3 is 13 residues. Written as DNA, the CDR3 is TGCAGCGCGCAGGGACTAGGGGGGGAGACCCAGTACTTC. Translating it yields CSAQGLGGETQYF.

Worth noting for this clonotype: This may stem from a read error, because a much larger clone lies one nucleotide away. This chain links TRBV4-2 with TRBJ2-5; D remains ambiguous. Germline V gene data show CDR1 as LGHNA and CDR2 as YNFKEQ. Trimming pared 2 bases from V and 8 bases from J, leaving 18 bases between. The CDR3 consists of 15 residues. The CDR3 coding sequence is TGTGCCAGCAGCCAACACCAGTCGGGCTTGGGAACCCAGTACTTC. Its protein is CASSQHQSGLGTQYF.

This clonotype was observed a handful of times. V and J are TRBV5-1 and TRBJ2-1; D remains ambiguous. The CDR3 sequence is 16 residues long. Trimming left V 2 bases short and J 0 bases short, with 12 bases between. Germline assignment: CDR1 SGHRS and CDR2 YFSETQ. CDR3 sequence reads: CASSFSQASSYNEQFF. The CDR3 nucleotides are TGCGCCAGCAGCTTTAGTCAGGCGAGCTCCTACAATGAGCAGTTCTTC.

The chain links TRBV12-3 or TRBV12-4 to TRBJ1-2; a possible D gene is TRBD1 (6 bases). V was cut by 7 bases and J by 9 bases, with 18 bases left in between. There are 13 residues in the CDR3. In DNA form, the CDR3 reads TGTGCCAGCACCTTAGGGGGTGCGCGTTGCTACACCTTC. This codes for CASTLGGARCYTF.

The chain couples TRBV6-1 to TRBJ1-2; D unresolved. The germline V gene has CDR1 MNHNS and CDR2 SASEGT. V was trimmed by 0 bases and J by 2 bases, leaving 10 bases between them. This CDR3 contains 15 residues. CDR3 in amino acids: CASSEAATANYGYTF. CDR3 DNA sequence: TGTGCCAGCAGTGAAGCCGCGACGGCCAACTATGGCTACACCTTC.